Shown below are 17 T cell receptor beta chains from a single sample sequenced in a study of OX40 agonist ivuxolimab in advanced cancers. Data came from immunoSEQ multiplex PCR; TCRdb stores just in-frame clones and leaves some out. The sample contains approximately 21,000 clones, roughly 82% of which appear only once. The sequences come from CD4+ or CD8+ T cells sorted from blood, collected in a trial of the OX40 agonist ivuxolimab. These TCRs come from an adult with an advanced solid tumor such as melanoma, head and neck, liver or kidney cancer.

The V gene is TRBV29-1, the J gene TRBJ2-7, with D possibly being TRBD1 or TRBD2 (5 bases each). Trimming took 4 bases from V and 2 from J, leaving 18 bases between them. CDR1 and CDR2 from the germline V gene are SQVTM and ANQGSEA. CDR3 length: 15 amino acids. CDR3 in amino acids: CSVGGGSIMTYEQYF. The CDR3 nucleotides read TGCAGCGTTGGGGGCGGGTCGATTATGACCTACGAGCAGTACTTC.

The chain employs TRBV28 and TRBJ2-7, with 9 bases identical to TRBD1. V lost 1 base, J lost 3 bases, and 7 bases stayed unmatched. The CDR3 spans 16 residues. Per the germline V gene, CDR1 is MDHEN and CDR2 is SYDVKM. The CDR3 nucleotides read TGTGCCAGCAGTTTATCGACAGGGGGGCCACTCTACGAGCAGTACTTC. This sequence encodes CASSLSTGGPLYEQYF.

This clone was picked up a small number of times. The J gene is TRBJ2-1, the V gene TRBV7-9; 9 bases match TRBD1. CDR3 length: 15 residues. CDR1 is SEHNR, CDR2 FQNEAQ, per germline (reference sequence). With V trimmed by 8 bases and J by 6 bases, 11 bases remained unmatched. DNA for the CDR3: TGTGCCAGCCGAAAACCGGGACAGGGTCTCAATGAGCAGTTCTTC. Its protein is CASRKPGQGLNEQFF.

The CDR3 sequence: CASSFGQGYEQYF. Here the CDR3 DNA reads TGTGCCAGCAGCTTCGGACAGGGGTACGAGCAGTACTTC. The rearrangement links TRBV11-2 to TRBJ2-7; 9 bases are shared with TRBD1. V lost 3 bases, J lost 4 bases, and 1 base stayed unmatched. The germline CDR1 and CDR2 sequences are SGHAT and FQNNGV. The CDR3 totals 13 residues.

This chain links TRBV7-9 with TRBJ2-3; 8 nucleotides match TRBD1. The CDR3 contains 16 residues. Per the germline V gene, CDR1 is SEHNR and CDR2 is FQNEAQ (reference sequence). Germline trimming cut 0 bases from V and 6 bases from J; bases unmatched to any gene: 8. The CDR3 region is CASSLAGQGPVDTQYF. CDR3 bases: TGTGCCAGCAGCTTAGCCGGACAGGGCCCGGTGGATACGCAGTATTTT.

This chain connects TRBV4-2 to TRBJ1-2; 8 bases fit TRBD1. Germline CDR1 is LGHNA and CDR2 is YNFKEQ. This CDR3 is built from 15 residues. After removal of 4 bases from V and 2 bases from J, the junction contained 6 bases not matched to a gene. The CDR3: CASSREQGVNYGYTF. The DNA of the CDR3 is TGTGCCAGCAGCCGCGAACAGGGGGTAAACTATGGCTACACCTTC.

V and J are TRBV4-2 and TRBJ2-1, with 9 bases aligning to TRBD2. There are 15 residues in the CDR3. Losses at the gene ends were 5 bases for V and 5 bases for J; bases not matched to a gene: 7. CDR1 and CDR2 (germline): LGHNA, YNFKEQ. CDR3 in amino acids: CASSLVAGEHNEQFF. The CDR3 DNA follows: TGTGCCAGCAGCTTGGTAGCGGGAGAGCACAATGAGCAGTTCTTC.

The chain combines TRBV10-3 with TRBJ2-7; D is perhaps TRBD1 (6 bases). Germline-derived CDR1 and CDR2 are ENHRY and SYGVKD. Trimming took 6 bases from V and 2 from J, leaving 14 bases between them. This CDR3 is 14 amino acids long. CDR3: CAISDQRQAYEQYF. The DNA for the CDR3 is TGTGCCATCAGCGACCAACGACAGGCCTACGAGCAGTACTTC.

This clone appeared a single time. The V call is TRBV5-4, the J call TRBJ2-7, with 8 bases that match TRBD2. The J segment lost 0 bases and the V segment lost 4 bases, leaving 6 bases of the junction unmatched. The germline gives CDR1 SGHNT, CDR2 YYREEE (reference sequence). This CDR3 is built from 15 residues. The CDR3 loop reads CASSQTGTSSYEQYF. DNA for the CDR3: TGTGCCAGCAGCCAGACCGGGACTAGCTCCTACGAGCAGTACTTC.

CDR3 sequence (DNA): TGTGCCAGCTGGGCTGGCGCGAACACTGAAGCTTTCTTT. This codes for CASWAGANTEAFF. The chain couples TRBV7-9 to TRBJ1-1; D is unresolved. V lost 8 bases and J lost 1, with 11 bases in between. This CDR3 is built from 13 residues. Germline V gene sequence: CDR1 SEHNR, CDR2 FQNEAQ (reference sequence).

The CDR3 DNA sequence: TGTGCCACCTCCATTTTCGGTTCCTACGAGCAGTACTTC. Protein sequence: CATSIFGSYEQYF. J is TRBJ2-7 and V is TRBV28; D ambiguous. Germline V CDR1 and CDR2: MDHEN, SYDVKM. V shed 10 bases and J shed 1 base, with 14 bases lying between them. This CDR3 is 13 amino acids long.

The CDR3 sequence: CASSLTTSYEQYF. The CDR3 nucleotides read TGCGCCAGCAGCTTGACTACTTCTTACGAGCAGTACTTC. The chain carries TRBV5-1 and TRBJ2-7, with no clear D. The V end was cut by 1 base, the J end by 4 bases, with 9 bases between. The germline V gene has CDR1 SGHRS and CDR2 YFSETQ. CDR3 length equals 13 residues.

This chain connects TRBV29-1 to TRBJ1-2, with D uncertain. V gave up 2 bases and J gave up 4 bases, with 8 bases separating them. This CDR3 spans 12 amino acids. Germline CDR1 is SQVTM and CDR2 is ANQGSEA. CDR3 DNA sequence: TGCAGCGTTGAAACACAGTTCTATGGCTACACCTTC. Translated, it gives CSVETQFYGYTF.

To note about this clone: At one of its ends the junction is not consistent with the germline gene, which may arise from a read error. The chain links TRBV7-7 to TRBJ2-1; the match to TRBD2 covers 8 bases. Germline assignment: CDR1 SSHAT and CDR2 FNYEAQ (reference sequence). The CDR3 loop spans 15 amino acids. The CDR3 DNA reads as TGTGCTAGCAGCTTATATAGCGGGACCTACAATGAGCAGTTCTTC. It encodes CASSLYSGTYNEQFF.

This chain links TRBV5-4 with TRBJ2-5; TRBD1 aligns across 10 bases. Germline loops: CDR1 SGHNT, CDR2 YYREEE (reference sequence). CDR3 length: 16 amino acids. With V trimmed by 1 base and J by 4 bases, 7 bases remained unmatched. CDR3 amino acids: CASSLWTGGGRETQYF. The CDR3, as DNA: TGTGCCAGCAGCTTGTGGACAGGGGGAGGGAGAGAGACCCAGTACTTC.

The chain joins TRBV6-1 to TRBJ2-7, with D possibly matching TRBD2 (6 bases). With 2 bases removed from V and 6 bases from J, the gap between germline ends came to 17 bases. The CDR3 loop spans 15 amino acids. Germline CDR1 reads MNHNS; CDR2 reads SASEGT. CDR3 sequence (DNA): TGTGCCAGCAGTGAAACGGCGGGATGGCGACTCGAGCAGTACTTC. It translates to CASSETAGWRLEQYF.

This chain joins TRBV15 and TRBJ2-3; D remains ambiguous. The CDR3 is made up of 14 amino acids. Per germline, CDR1 LNHNV and CDR2 YYDKDF (reference sequence). Trimming removed 0 bases at V and 5 bases at J, with 9 bases between. The CDR3 sequence is CATSRERVVDTQYF. CDR3 sequence (DNA): TGTGCCACCAGCAGAGAGCGCGTGGTAGATACGCAGTATTTT.